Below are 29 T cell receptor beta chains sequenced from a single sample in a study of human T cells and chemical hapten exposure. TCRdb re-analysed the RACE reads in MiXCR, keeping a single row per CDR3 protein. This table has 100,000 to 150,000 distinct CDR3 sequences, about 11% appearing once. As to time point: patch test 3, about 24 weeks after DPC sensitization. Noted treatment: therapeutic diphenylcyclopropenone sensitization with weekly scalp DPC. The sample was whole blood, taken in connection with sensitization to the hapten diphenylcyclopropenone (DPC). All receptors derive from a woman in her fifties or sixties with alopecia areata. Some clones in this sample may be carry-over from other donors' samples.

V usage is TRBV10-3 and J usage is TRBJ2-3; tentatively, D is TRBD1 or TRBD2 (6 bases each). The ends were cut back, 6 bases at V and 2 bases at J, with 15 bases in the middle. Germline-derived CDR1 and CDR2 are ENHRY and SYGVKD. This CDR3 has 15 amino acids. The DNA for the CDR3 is TGTGCCATCAGCTCGAGGGGGGTGAACACAGATACGCAGTATTTT. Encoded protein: CAISSRGVNTDTQYF.

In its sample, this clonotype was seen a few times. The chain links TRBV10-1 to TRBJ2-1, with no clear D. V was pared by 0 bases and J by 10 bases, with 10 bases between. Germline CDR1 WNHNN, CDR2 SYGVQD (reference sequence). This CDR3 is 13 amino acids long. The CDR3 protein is CASSESFGVEQFF. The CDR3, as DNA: TGCGCCAGCAGTGAGTCGTTTGGGGTAGAGCAGTTCTTC.

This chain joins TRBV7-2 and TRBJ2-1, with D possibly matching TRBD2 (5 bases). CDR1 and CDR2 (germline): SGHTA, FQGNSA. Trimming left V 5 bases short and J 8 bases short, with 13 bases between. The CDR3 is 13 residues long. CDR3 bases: TGTGCCAGCAGCGTGGACTTAGCCGATGAGCAGTTCTTC. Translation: CASSVDLADEQFF.

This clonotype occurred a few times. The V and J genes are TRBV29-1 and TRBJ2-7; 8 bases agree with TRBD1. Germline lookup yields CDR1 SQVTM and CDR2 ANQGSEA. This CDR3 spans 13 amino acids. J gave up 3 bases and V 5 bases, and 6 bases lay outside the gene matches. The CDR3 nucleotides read TGCAGCGTTATTGCCGGGACAGGCTACGAGCAGTACTTC. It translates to CSVIAGTGYEQYF.

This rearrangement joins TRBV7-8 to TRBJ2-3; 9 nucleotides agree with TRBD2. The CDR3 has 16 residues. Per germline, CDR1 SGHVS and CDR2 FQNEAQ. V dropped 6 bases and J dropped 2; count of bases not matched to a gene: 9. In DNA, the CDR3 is TGTGCCAGCAGGCCAACCGGGACTAGCAACACAGATACGCAGTATTTT. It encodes CASRPTGTSNTDTQYF.

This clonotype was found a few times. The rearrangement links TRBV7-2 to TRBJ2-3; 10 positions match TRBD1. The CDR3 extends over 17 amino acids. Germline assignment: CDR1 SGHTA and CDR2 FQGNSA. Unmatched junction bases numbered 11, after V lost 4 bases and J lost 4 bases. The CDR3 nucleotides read TGTGCCAGCAGCTCCCACCGCCGGACAGGGGGGGCAGATACGCAGTATTTT. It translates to CASSSHRRTGGADTQYF.

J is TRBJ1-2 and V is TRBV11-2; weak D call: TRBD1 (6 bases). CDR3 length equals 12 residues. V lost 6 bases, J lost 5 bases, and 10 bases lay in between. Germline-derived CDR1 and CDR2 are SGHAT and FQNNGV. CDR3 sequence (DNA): TGTGCCAGCAGTAACAGGGAATATGGCTACACCTTC. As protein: CASSNREYGYTF.

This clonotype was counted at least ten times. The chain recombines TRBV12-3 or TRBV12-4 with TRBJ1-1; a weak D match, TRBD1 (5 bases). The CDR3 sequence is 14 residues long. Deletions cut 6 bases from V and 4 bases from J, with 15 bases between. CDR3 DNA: TGTGCCAGCAGCCTTACGGGGGTTGGCACTGAAGCTTTCTTT. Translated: CASSLTGVGTEAFF.

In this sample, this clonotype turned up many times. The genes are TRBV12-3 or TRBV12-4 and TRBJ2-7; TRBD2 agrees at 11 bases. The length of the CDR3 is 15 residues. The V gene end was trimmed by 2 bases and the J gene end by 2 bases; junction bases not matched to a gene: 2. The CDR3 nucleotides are TGTGCCAGCAGTTTAACTAGCGGGAGTACCTACGAGCAGTACTTC. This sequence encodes CASSLTSGSTYEQYF.

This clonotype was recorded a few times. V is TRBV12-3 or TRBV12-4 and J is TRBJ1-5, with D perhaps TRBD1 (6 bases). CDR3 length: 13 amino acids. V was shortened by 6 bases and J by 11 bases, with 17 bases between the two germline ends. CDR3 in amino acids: CASSLGQNGAQHF. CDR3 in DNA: TGTGCCAGCAGCCTAGGACAGAACGGGGCCCAGCATTTT.

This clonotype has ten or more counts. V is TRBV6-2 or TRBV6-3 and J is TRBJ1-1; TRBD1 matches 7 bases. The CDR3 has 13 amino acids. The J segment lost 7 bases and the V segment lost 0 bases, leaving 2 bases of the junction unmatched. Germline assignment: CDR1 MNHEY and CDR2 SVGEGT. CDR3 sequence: CASSYSGQSEAFF. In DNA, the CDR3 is TGTGCCAGCAGTTACTCGGGACAGAGTGAAGCTTTCTTT.

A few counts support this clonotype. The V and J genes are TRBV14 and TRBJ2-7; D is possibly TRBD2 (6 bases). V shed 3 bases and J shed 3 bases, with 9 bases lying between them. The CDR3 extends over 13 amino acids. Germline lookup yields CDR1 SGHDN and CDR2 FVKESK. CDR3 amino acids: CASSHAGGYEQYF. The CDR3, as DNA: TGTGCCAGCAGCCACGCCGGGGGCTACGAGCAGTACTTC.

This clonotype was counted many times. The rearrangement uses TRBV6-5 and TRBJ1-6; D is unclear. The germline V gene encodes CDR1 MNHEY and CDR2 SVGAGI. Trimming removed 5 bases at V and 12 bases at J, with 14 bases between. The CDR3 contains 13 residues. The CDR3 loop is CASSPGVSQPLHF. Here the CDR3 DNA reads TGTGCCAGCAGTCCGGGTGTATCTCAACCCCTCCACTTT.

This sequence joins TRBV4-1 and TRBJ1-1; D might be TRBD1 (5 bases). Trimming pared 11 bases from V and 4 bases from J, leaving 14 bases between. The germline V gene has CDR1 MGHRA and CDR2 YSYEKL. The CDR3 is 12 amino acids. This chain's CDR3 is CAGGGEGTEAFF. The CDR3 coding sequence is TGCGCCGGGGGGGGGGAAGGCACTGAAGCTTTCTTT.

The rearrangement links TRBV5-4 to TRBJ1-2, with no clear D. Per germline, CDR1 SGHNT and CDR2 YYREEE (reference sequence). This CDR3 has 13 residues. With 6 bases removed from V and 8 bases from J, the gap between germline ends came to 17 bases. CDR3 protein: CASTQTGGDGYTF. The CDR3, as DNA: TGTGCCAGCACCCAGACGGGAGGTGACGGCTACACCTTC.

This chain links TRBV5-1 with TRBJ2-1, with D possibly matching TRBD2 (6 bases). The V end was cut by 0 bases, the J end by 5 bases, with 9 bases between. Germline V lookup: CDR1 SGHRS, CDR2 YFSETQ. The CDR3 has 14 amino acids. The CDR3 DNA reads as TGCGCCAGCAGCTTGGAACTAGCTGACAATGAGCAGTTCTTC. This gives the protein CASSLELADNEQFF. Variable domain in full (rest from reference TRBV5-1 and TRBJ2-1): KAGVTQTPRYLIKTRGQQVTLSCSPISGHRSVSWYQQTPGQGLQFLFEYFSETQRNKGNFPGRFSGRQFSNSRSEMNVSTLELGDSALYLCASSLELADNEQFFGPGTRLTVL.

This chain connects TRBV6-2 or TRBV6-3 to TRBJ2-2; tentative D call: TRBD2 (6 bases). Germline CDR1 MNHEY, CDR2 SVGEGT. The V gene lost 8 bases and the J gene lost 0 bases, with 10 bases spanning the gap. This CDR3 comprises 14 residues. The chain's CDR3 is CASRASANTGELFF. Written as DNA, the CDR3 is TGTGCCAGCCGGGCTAGCGCGAACACCGGGGAGCTGTTTTTT.

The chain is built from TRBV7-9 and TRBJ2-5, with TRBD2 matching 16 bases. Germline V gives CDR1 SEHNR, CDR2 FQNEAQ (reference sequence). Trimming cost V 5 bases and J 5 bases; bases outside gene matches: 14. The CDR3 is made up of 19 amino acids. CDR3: CASSPPGLAGGPSQETQYF. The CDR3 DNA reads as TGTGCCAGCAGCCCTCCGGGACTAGCGGGGGGGCCTTCCCAGGAGACCCAGTACTTC.

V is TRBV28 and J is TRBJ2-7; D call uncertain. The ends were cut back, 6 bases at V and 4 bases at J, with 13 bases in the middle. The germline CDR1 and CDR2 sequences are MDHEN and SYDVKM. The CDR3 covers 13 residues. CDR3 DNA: TGTGCCAGCAGCCAATCACCTGAATACGAGCAGTACTTC. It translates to CASSQSPEYEQYF.

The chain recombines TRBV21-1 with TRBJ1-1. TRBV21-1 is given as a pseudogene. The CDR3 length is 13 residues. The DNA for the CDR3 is TGTGCCAGCAGGGTGGGAATGAACACTGAAGCTTTCTTT. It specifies CASRVGMNTEAFF.

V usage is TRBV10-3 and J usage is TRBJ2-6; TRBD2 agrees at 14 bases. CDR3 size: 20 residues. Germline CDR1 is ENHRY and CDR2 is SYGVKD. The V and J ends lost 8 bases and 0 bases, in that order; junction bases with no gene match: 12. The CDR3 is CAIPTRLAGGRGSGANVLTF. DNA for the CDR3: TGTGCCATCCCCACTCGACTAGCGGGGGGGAGGGGCTCTGGGGCCAACGTCCTGACTTTC.

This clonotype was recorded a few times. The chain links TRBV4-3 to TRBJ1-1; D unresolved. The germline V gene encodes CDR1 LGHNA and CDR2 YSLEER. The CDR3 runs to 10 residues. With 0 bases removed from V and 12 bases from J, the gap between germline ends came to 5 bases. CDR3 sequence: CASSQERTFF. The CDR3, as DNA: TGCGCCAGCAGCCAAGAAAGAACTTTCTTT.

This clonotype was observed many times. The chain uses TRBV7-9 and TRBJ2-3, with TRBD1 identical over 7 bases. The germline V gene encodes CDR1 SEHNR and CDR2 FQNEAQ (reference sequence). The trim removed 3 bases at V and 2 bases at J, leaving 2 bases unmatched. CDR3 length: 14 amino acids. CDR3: CASSLGTDTDTQYF. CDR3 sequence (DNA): TGTGCCAGCAGCTTGGGGACAGACACAGATACGCAGTATTTT. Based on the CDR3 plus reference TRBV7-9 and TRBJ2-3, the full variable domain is DTGVSQNPRHKITKRGQNVTFRCDPISEHNRLYWYRQTLGQGPEFLTYFQNEAQLEKSRLLSDRFSAERPKGSFSTLEIQRTEQGDSAMYLCASSLGTDTDTQYFGPGTRLTVL.

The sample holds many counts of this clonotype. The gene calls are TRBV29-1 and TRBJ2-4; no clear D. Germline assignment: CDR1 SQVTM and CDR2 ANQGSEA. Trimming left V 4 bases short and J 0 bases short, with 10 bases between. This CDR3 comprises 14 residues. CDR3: CSVVNPKAKNIQYF. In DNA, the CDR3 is TGCAGCGTTGTAAACCCAAAAGCCAAAAACATTCAGTACTTC. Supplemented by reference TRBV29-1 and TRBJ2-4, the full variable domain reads SAVISQKPSRDICQRGTSLTIQCQVDSQVTMMFWYRQQPGQSLTLIATANQGSEATYESGFVIDKFPISRPNLTFSTLTVSNMSPEDSSIYLCSVVNPKAKNIQYFGAGTRLSVL.

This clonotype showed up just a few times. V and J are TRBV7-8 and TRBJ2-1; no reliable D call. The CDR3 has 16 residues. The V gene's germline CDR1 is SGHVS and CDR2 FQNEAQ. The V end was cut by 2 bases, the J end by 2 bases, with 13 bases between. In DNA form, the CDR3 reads TGTGCCAGCAGCTTACCCGGTAGAACTACCTACAATGAGCAGTTCTTC. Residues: CASSLPGRTTYNEQFF.

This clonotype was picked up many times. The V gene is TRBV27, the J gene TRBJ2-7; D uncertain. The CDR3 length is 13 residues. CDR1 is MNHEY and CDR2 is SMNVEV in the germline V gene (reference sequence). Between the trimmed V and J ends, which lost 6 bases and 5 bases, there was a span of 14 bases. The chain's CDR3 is CASSPAKVNEQYF. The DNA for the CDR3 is TGTGCCAGCAGCCCAGCGAAGGTAAACGAGCAGTACTTC.

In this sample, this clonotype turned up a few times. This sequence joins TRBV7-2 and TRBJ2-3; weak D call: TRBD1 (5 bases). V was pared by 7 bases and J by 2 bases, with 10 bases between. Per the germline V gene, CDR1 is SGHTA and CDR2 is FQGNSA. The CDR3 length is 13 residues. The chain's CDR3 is CASKPGNTDTQYF. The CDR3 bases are TGTGCCAGCAAGCCAGGGAACACAGATACGCAGTATTTT.

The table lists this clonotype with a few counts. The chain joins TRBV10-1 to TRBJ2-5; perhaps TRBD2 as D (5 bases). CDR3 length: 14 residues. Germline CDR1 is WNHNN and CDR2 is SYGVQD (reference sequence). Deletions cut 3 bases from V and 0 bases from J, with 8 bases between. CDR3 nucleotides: TGCGCCAGCAGTGAATGGGAGAACCAAGAGACCCAGTACTTC. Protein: CASSEWENQETQYF.

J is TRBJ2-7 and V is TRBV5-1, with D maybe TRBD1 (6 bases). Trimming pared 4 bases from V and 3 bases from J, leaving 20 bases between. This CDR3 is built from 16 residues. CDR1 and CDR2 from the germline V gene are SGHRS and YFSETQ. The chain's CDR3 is CASSPAGAHQVYEQYF. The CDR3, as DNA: TGCGCCAGCAGCCCGGCAGGGGCCCACCAAGTCTACGAGCAGTACTTC. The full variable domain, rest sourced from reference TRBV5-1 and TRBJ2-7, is KAGVTQTPRYLIKTRGQQVTLSCSPISGHRSVSWYQQTPGQGLQFLFEYFSETQRNKGNFPGRFSGRQFSNSRSEMNVSTLELGDSALYLCASSPAGAHQVYEQYFGPGTRLTVT.